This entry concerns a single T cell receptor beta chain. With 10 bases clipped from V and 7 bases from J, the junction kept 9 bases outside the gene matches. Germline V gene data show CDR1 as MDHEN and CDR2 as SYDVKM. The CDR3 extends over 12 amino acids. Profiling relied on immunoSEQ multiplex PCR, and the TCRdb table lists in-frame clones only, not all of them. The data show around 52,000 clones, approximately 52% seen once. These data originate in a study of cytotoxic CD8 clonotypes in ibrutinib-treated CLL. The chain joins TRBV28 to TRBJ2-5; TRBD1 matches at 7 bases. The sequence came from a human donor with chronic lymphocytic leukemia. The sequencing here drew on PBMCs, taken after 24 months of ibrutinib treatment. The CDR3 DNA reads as TGTGCCACCTCGACAGGGCTGGTGACCCAGTACTTC. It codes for CATSTGLVTQYF.